This TCR beta chain originates from a study of blood T cell repertoires in COVID-19. The wider study: Material from acute and convalescent COVID-19 was sourced from the United States, Italy and Spain. Sample material is recorded as cDNA or gDNA derived from T cells, B-cell-depleted T cells, or PBMCs.

The authors' processing: Quantification of nucleated cells was approximated via reference gene primer amplification. TCRdb's copy holds only in-frame clones and misses some; the assay was immunoSEQ multiplex PCR. V and J calls and clone size come straight from that table; D and trimming were deduced from the DNA. The data show roughly 320,000 clones, about 87% seen once. Germline assignment: CDR1 LGHNA and CDR2 YSLEER. This CDR3 has 15 amino acids. V lost 5 bases, J lost 1 base, and 12 bases lay in between. Sample: peripheral blood. This TCR was recovered from a man aged 70 or older with acute or convalescent COVID-19. The rearrangement links TRBV4-3 to TRBJ1-3; the D gene is possibly TRBD1 (6 bases). CDR3: CASSKQGASGNTIYF. Here the CDR3 DNA reads TGCGCCAGCAGCAAACAGGGTGCTTCTGGAAACACCATATATTTT.